A selection of T cell receptor beta chains follows, all from one sample in a study of shared clonotypes between healthy human individuals. Libraries were prepared by immunoSEQ multiplex PCR; TCRdb keeps only in-frame clonotypes and omits some of them. The sample lists around 2.3 million clones; approximately 95% were seen once. The material sequenced was naive CD4+ T cells sorted from blood. The receptors come from a man younger than 35 in good health. The CDR3 runs from the conserved cysteine through the conserved F or W. Fields, in order: D gene, J gene, clone size, V gene, CDR3 DNA, CDR3 protein. D genes are given only for firm matches. Rows give clone size only sometimes, using once, few, many, or a class for an expanded clone.

.	TRBJ1-5	.	TRBV18	TGTGCCAGCTCACAGGACGGCACCAAGGGCAATCAGCCCCAGCATTTT	CASSQDGTKGNQPQHF
.	TRBJ2-2	once	TRBV10-3	TGTGCCATCAGTGAGATGAACACCGGGGAGCTGTTTTTT	CAISEMNTGELFF
.	TRBJ2-6	.	TRBV27	TGTGCCAGCAGTTTAAGGTCTTTAGGGGCCAACGTCCTGACTTTC	CASSLRSLGANVLTF
.	TRBJ1-3	once	TRBV9	TGTGCCAGCAGCGCTCTTGGAAACACCATATATTTT	CASSALGNTIYF
.	TRBJ2-7	.	TRBV28	TGTGCCAGCAGCTCCCTGGGACGGACGGCGTCCTACGAGCAGTACTTC	CASSSLGRTASYEQYF
.	TRBJ2-5	.	TRBV19	TGTGCCAGTAGTCCCCAGGGGTACCAAGAGACCCAGTACTTC	CASSPQGYQETQYF
TRBD2	TRBJ2-1	.	TRBV6-6	TGTGCCAGCAGTCGCGGGACTAGCGGTTACAATGAGCAGTTCTTC	CASSRGTSGYNEQFF
TRBD2	TRBJ2-5	.	TRBV30	TGTGCCTGGAGCGAGTATGGACTAGCGGTACAAGAGACCCAGTACTTC	CAWSEYGLAVQETQYF
TRBD1	TRBJ1-6	.	TRBV5-6	TGTGCCAGCAGCCTCAGGGGGAGCTCCTATAATTCACCCCTCCACTTT	CASSLRGSSYNSPLHF
.	TRBJ2-3	.	TRBV7-2	TGTGCCAGCAGCCAGAGAACAGATACGCAGTATTTT	CASSQRTDTQYF
.	TRBJ2-5	.	TRBV11-2	TGTGCCAGCAGCCCATTGGATTGGTACCAAGAGACCCAGTACTTC	CASSPLDWYQETQYF
.	TRBJ2-1	.	TRBV6-6	TGTGCCAGCAGTTCGTACCTCAATGAGCAGTTCTTC	CASSSYLNEQFF
.	TRBJ2-7	.	TRBV30	TGTGCCACCAAGGAGAGCTACGAGCAGTACTTC	CATKESYEQYF
.	TRBJ2-5	.	TRBV28	TGTGCCAGCGGCCCCAGGGAAGAGACCCAGTACTTC	CASGPREETQYF
.	TRBJ2-7	.	TRBV18	TGTGCCAGCTCTCCGGGGGGACAAACCGAGCAGTACTTC	CASSPGGQTEQYF
TRBD1	TRBJ2-2	.	TRBV9	TGTGCCAGCAGCGTAGGACAGGGGAGGTTCACCGGGGAGCTGTTTTTT	CASSVGQGRFTGELFF
.	TRBJ1-6	few	TRBV19	TGTGCCAGCCGGGGTCCTAATTCACCCCTCCACTTT	CASRGPNSPLHF
TRBD1	TRBJ1-2	.	TRBV27	TGTGCCAGCAGTTCATACAGGGGGAAGGGGAATGGCTACACCTTC	CASSSYRGKGNGYTF
TRBD2	TRBJ2-1	.	TRBV4-1	TGCGCCAGCAGCCAAGCCAGCGGGAGATTTAAATCCTACAATGAGCAGTTCTTC	CASSQASGRFKSYNEQFF
TRBD1	TRBJ1-2	.	TRBV30	TGTGCCTGGACCCCACGTCGACAGGGGCAGGGCTACACCTTC	CAWTPRRQGQGYTF
.	TRBJ2-5	.	TRBV2	TGTGCCAGCAGTCCCCAGAGGCAACTACAAGAGACCCAGTACTTC	CASSPQRQLQETQYF
.	TRBJ2-5	.	TRBV5-4	TGTGCCATTTCCCAGGGGATGGAGACCCAGTACTTC	CAISQGMETQYF
TRBD1	TRBJ1-5	.	TRBV7-9	TGTGCCAGCAGCTTAGCGAAACAGGGACAGGACTTGAGGGAGCCCCAGCATTTT	CASSLAKQGQDLREPQHF
TRBD1	TRBJ1-6	.	TRBV9	TGTGCCAGCAGCGCCAGGACAGGGATGAATTCACCCCTCCACTTT	CASSARTGMNSPLHF
.	TRBJ2-5	.	TRBV6-1	TGTGCCAGCAGCGCCAACCGAGGAGGGCCACCGACCCAGTACTTC	CASSANRGGPPTQYF
.	TRBJ2-6	.	TRBV18	TGTGCCAGCTCACAAAACCGGGACTCAGCGGCTGGGGCCAACGTCCTGACTTTC	CASSQNRDSAAGANVLTF
.	TRBJ1-2	.	TRBV7-2	TGTGCCAGCAGCTTGTCCAGACAGGTACTCTATGGCTACACCTTC	CASSLSRQVLYGYTF
.	TRBJ2-1	.	TRBV15	TGTGCCACCGCGGCGGGCGGATACAATGAACAGTTCTTC	CATAAGGYNEQFF
.	TRBJ2-2	.	TRBV6-5	TGTGCCAGCAGCATCCTCAACACCGGGGAGCTGTTTTTT	CASSILNTGELFF
.	TRBJ1-6	once	TRBV19	TGTGCCAGTAGTATCGGACCCCGACCTTTTGCGGCCCTCCACTTT	CASSIGPRPFAALHF
.	TRBJ2-5	.	TRBV5-1	TGCGCCAGTTCGGACCAGTCCCAAGAGACCCAGTACTTC	CASSDQSQETQYF
.	TRBJ2-3	.	TRBV2	TGTGCCAGCAGTGAGTCGGGGGTCGGGACAGATACGCAGTATTTT	CASSESGVGTDTQYF
TRBD1	TRBJ1-1	.	TRBV30	TGTGCCTGGTCAGGGGGGCCCACTGAAGCTTTCTTT	CAWSGGPTEAFF
.	TRBJ1-1	.	TRBV5-1	TGCGCCAGCAGCTTCGGTCTGAACACTGAAGCTTTCTTT	CASSFGLNTEAFF
.	TRBJ2-1	.	TRBV5-1	TGCGCCAGCAGCTTGGGCGGGGAGAACTACAATGAGCAGTTCTTC	CASSLGGENYNEQFF
TRBD2	TRBJ2-1	few	TRBV5-1	TGCGCCAGCAGCCCTGGGACTAGCGGGAGCAATGAGCAGTTCTTC	CASSPGTSGSNEQFF
TRBD2	TRBJ2-3	.	TRBV6-5	TGTGCCAGCCGTAGCGGGGGGGTCACAGATACGCAGTATTTT	CASRSGGVTDTQYF
TRBD2	TRBJ2-2	.	TRBV11-2	TGTGCCAGCAGCCCAAGGACTAGCGGAAACACCGGGGAGCTGTTTTTT	CASSPRTSGNTGELFF
.	TRBJ2-2	.	TRBV15	TGTGCCACAAAAAGAGAGAGGAACACCGGGGAGCTGTTTTTT	CATKRERNTGELFF
.	TRBJ2-1	.	TRBV30	TGTGCCTGGAAGGGCGGGACCTACAATGAGCAGTTCTTC	CAWKGGTYNEQFF
TRBD1	TRBJ1-5	.	TRBV28	TGTGCCAGCAGTCTTGGGACAGGGTTGAGCGGCAATCAGCCCCAGCATTTT	CASSLGTGLSGNQPQHF
TRBD2	TRBJ2-7	.	TRBV30	TGTGCCTGGAGTGCGGGACTAGCGGGAGGAACCTACGAGCAGTACTTC	CAWSAGLAGGTYEQYF
.	TRBJ2-7	.	TRBV27	TGTGCCAGCGGAACATTGCCGGCCGGACCGCCCTACGAGCAGTACTTC	CASGTLPAGPPYEQYF
.	TRBJ1-2	.	TRBV19	TGTGCCAGTAGTACCCCCTACCACGGGGATCAGGCCCACTATGGCTACACCTTC	CASSTPYHGDQAHYGYTF
TRBD2	TRBJ2-1	.	TRBV6-5	TGTGCCACACAGCGGGGGGGCTCTATTGAGCAGTTCTTC	CATQRGGSIEQFF
TRBD1	TRBJ2-7	.	TRBV5-1	TGCGCCAGCAGCCCCGGGGACAGTGGCCGGTACGAGCAGTACTTC	CASSPGDSGRYEQYF
TRBD2	TRBJ2-1	.	TRBV18	TGTGCCAGCTCACCAACTAGCGGGGGCCACTCCTACAATGAGCAGTTCTTC	CASSPTSGGHSYNEQFF
.	TRBJ2-3	.	TRBV6-5	TGTGCCAGCAGCCGACGCAATACGCAGTATTTT	CASSRRNTQYF
.	TRBJ2-7	.	TRBV19	TGTGCCAGCCAAGGAACCCCACAATACGAGCAGTACTTC	CASQGTPQYEQYF
TRBD1	TRBJ1-4	.	TRBV6-5	TGTGCCAGCAGTCACAGGACAGGGAATGAAAAACTGTTTTTT	CASSHRTGNEKLFF
.	TRBJ2-1	.	TRBV4-1	TGCGCCAGCAGCCAGCCTCTCGCAGAGAGCTACAATGAGCAGTTCTTC	CASSQPLAESYNEQFF
.	TRBJ1-1	once	TRBV27	TGTGCCAGCAGTGGGACGGCGAACACTGAAGCTTTCTTT	CASSGTANTEAFF
.	TRBJ2-7	.	TRBV11-2	TGTGCCAGCAGCTTAGATTCTCCGGGCTCCTACGAGCAGTACTTC	CASSLDSPGSYEQYF
TRBD2	TRBJ2-3	.	TRBV11-2	TGTGCCAGCAGCTTAGGGCTGGGACTAGCGGGGGGGCGTACAGATACGCAGTATTTT	CASSLGLGLAGGRTDTQYF